This T cell receptor beta chain was captured by sequencing in a study of T cells in Graves' hyperthyroidism and ophthalmopathy. Researchers took RNA transcripts and amplified the TCR beta CDR3 regions from them. The HTBI primer set served for first-round RT-PCR of the TCR CDR3. TCRdb re-derived calls from the multiplex PCR reads in MiXCR, one entry per CDR3 protein. This table holds some 700,000 distinct CDR3 sequences, 17% found once. The sample holds many counts of this clonotype. V dropped 7 bases and J dropped 0 bases, with 9 bases sitting between them. Germline CDR1 and CDR2: KGHSH and LQKENI. This CDR3 is built from 14 residues. PBMCs stemmed from about 9.5 ml fresh peripheral blood.

V is TRBV18 and J is TRBJ2-2; D ambiguous. This TCR was sampled from a man in his forties or fifties with Graves' hyperthyroidism. The sequencing sample was made of blood. CDR3 sequence: CASCPYSNTGELFF. CDR3 coding DNA: TGTGCCAGCTGTCCCTATTCGAACACCGGGGAGCTGTTTTTT.